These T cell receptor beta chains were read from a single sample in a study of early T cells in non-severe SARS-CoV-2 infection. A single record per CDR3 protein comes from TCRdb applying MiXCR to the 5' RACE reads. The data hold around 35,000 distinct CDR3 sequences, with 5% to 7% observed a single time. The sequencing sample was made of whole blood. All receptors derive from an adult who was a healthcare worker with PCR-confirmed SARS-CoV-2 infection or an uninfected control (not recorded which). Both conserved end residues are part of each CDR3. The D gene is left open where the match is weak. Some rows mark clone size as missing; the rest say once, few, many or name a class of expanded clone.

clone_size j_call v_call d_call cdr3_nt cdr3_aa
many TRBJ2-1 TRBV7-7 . TGTGCCAGCAGCTTAGCCCTGTTCAATGAGCAGTTCTTC CASSLALFNEQFF
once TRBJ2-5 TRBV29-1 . TGCAGCGTTTGTCGAGAGATTGGAGAGACCCAGTACTTC CSVCREIGETQYF
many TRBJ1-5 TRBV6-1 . TGTGCCAGCAACGGGAATAGCAATCAGCCCCAGCATTTT CASNGNSNQPQHF
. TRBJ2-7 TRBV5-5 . TGTGCCAGCAGCTTGGGACTACCCTTGGACGAGCAGTACTTC CASSLGLPLDEQYF
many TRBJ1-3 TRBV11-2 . TGTGCCAGCAGCTTAGAAAGGCCCGACATCTCTGGAAACACCATATATTTT CASSLERPDISGNTIYF
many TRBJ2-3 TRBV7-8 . TGTGCCAGCAGCTATACGAGGGTCGGCGATACGCAGTATTTT CASSYTRVGDTQYF
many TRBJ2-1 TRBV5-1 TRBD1 TGCGCCAGCAGCTTGACGGACAGGGGGGATGAGCAGTTCTTC CASSLTDRGDEQFF
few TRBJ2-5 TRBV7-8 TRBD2 TGTGCCAGCAGCCGGAACCTCGCTAGCGGTTATCAAGAGACCCAGTACTTC CASSRNLASGYQETQYF
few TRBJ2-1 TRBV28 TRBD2 TGTGCCAGCAGTTTCGGACTAGCGGACCATATTTCCTACAATGAGCAGTTCTTC CASSFGLADHISYNEQFF
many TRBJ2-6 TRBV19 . TGTGCCAGTAGTCACGAGGAGGCTGGGGCCAACGTCCTGACTTTC CASSHEEAGANVLTF
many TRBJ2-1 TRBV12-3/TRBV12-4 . TGTGCCAGCAGTTCCTCAGTATCTGAGCAGTTCTTC CASSSSVSEQFF
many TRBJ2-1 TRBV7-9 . TGTGCCAGCAGCCTCTGGACAGCGTCTTACAATGAGCAGTTCTTC CASSLWTASYNEQFF
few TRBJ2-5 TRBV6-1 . TGTGCCAGCAGTGACGAGTTTCGGCAAGAGACCCAGTACTTC CASSDEFRQETQYF
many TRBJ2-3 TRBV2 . TGTGCCAGCCCATCTCAGACAGATAACGGAGCGAATACGCAGTATTTT CASPSQTDNGANTQYF
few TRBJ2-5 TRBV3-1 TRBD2 TGTGCCAGCAGCCCGGGGACTAGCGGGAGAGAGACCCAGTACTTC CASSPGTSGRETQYF
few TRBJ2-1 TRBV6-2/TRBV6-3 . TGTGCCAGCAGTTACGGTGACAATGAGCAGTTCTTC CASSYGDNEQFF
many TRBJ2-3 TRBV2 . TGTGCCAGCAGTGTCGCACGCACAGATACGCAGTATTTT CASSVARTDTQYF
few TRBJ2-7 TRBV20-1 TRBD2 TGCAGTGCGCACACGGGGGGACTAGCAGCCGAGCAGTACTTC CSAHTGGLAAEQYF
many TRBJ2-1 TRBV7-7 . TGTGCCAGCAGCTTAAGACCATACAATGAGCAGTTCTTC CASSLRPYNEQFF
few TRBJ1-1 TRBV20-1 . TGCAGTGCTAGAGATGTAGGGAACACTGAAGCTTTCTTT CSARDVGNTEAFF
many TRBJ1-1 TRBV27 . TGTGCCAGCAGTTTAACAAACGGGGGGACTGAAGCTTTCTTT CASSLTNGGTEAFF
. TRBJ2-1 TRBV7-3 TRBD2 TGTGCCAGCAGCATAACTAGCGGCCACTACAATGAGCAGTTCTTC CASSITSGHYNEQFF
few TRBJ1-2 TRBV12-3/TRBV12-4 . TGTGCCAGCAGTTTAACGGGGCGGCAATCTGGCTACACCTTC CASSLTGRQSGYTF
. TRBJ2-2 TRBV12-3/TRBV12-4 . TGTGCCACCGTCCGGGGCGGCGCCGGGGAGCTGTTTTTT CATVRGGAGELFF
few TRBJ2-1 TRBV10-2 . TGCGCCAGCAGTGAAGATGCTTCGGGCTCCAAACCTTTC CASSEDASGSKPF
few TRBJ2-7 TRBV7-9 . TGTGCCAGCAGTCAGGACCCAGGTCCCTTGACCCGACTATCACTATACGAGCAGTACTTC CASSQDPGPLTRLSLYEQYF
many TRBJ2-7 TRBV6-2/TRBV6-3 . TGTGCCAGCAGTTTTCAACTCTCCCAGTCGACCTACGAGCAGTACTTC CASSFQLSQSTYEQYF
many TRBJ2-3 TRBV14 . TGTGCCAGCAGCCAAGTTTCCAGCACAGATACGCAGTATTTT CASSQVSSTDTQYF
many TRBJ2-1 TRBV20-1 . TGCAGTGCTAGAAGGCTAGGCCCCTACAATGAGCAGTTCTTC CSARRLGPYNEQFF
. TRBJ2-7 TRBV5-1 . TGCGCCAGCAGAGAAACAGGGCGGGAGAGAGACGAGCAGTACTTC CASRETGRERDEQYF
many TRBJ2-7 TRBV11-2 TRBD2 TGTGCCAGCAGCTTAGTAAGTGGACTAGCGGACGAGCAGTACTTC CASSLVSGLADEQYF
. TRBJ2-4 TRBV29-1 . TGCAGCGTGGGCGTCAGGGGACCCGGCGAAGACATTCAGTACTTC CSVGVRGPGEDIQYF
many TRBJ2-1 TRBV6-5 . TGTGCCAGTTCGTCAAGCTCCTACAATGAGCAGTTCTTC CASSSSSYNEQFF
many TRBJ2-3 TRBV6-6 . TGTGCCAGCAGGTTAGCGGCTACAGATACGCAGTATTTT CASRLAATDTQYF
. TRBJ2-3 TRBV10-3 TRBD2 TGTGCCATCAGATCGGGGGGGCCTAGCACAGATACGCAGTATTTT CAIRSGGPSTDTQYF
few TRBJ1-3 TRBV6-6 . TGTGCCAGCAGGAGCTCTGGAAACACCATATATTTT CASRSSGNTIYF
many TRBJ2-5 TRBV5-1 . TGCGCCAGCAGCCCTGGACCGGCGGAGACCCAGTACTTC CASSPGPAETQYF
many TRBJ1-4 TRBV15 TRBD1 TGTGCCACCAGCAGGGGACCCCCGACAGGGACTAATGAAAAACTGTTTTTT CATSRGPPTGTNEKLFF
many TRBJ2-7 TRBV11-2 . TGTGCCAGCAGCCGGGAAGGCGCGTCCTACGAGCAGTACTTC CASSREGASYEQYF
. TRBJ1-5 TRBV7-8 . TGTGCCAGCAGCCCGCGGGAGGCCGCGAGCAATCAGCCCCAGCATTTT CASSPREAASNQPQHF
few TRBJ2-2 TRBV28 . TGTGCCAGCGGGGCGGTAGGAACCGGGGAGCTGTTTTTT CASGAVGTGELFF
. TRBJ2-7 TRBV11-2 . TGTGCCAGCAGCTTAGGGAGGTACGAGCAGTACTTC CASSLGRYEQYF
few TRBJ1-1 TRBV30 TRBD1 TGTGCCTGGCGCAACAGGGGAAACACTGAAGCTTTCTTT CAWRNRGNTEAFF
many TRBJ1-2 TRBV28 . TGTGCCATCACGGGGCAGAACTATGGCTACACCTTC CAITGQNYGYTF
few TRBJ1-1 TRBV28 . TGTGCCAGCGTTCCCAGGATCATGAACACTGAAGCTTTCTTT CASVPRIMNTEAFF
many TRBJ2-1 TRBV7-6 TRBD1 TGTGCCAGCAGCTCCAGGGGGCGGGATCACCCCAGCTCCTACAATGAGCAGTTCTTC CASSSRGRDHPSSYNEQFF
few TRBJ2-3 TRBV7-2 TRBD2 TGTGCCAGCAGCTTAGTTGCGGGAGAAATGGATACGCAGTATTTT CASSLVAGEMDTQYF
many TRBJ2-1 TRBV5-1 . TGCGCCAGCAGCACAGGATCCTATGGGGATGAGCAGTTCTTC CASSTGSYGDEQFF
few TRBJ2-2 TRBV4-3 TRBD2 TGCGCCAGCAGCGCCCGACTAGCGGGAGGATTCGGCGGGGAGCTGTTTTTT CASSARLAGGFGGELFF